The clone carrying this T cell receptor (beta chain) came up many times. Antigen specificity is unknown. The sample comes from a study of identical twins. The study's findings and limits: These conclusions were based on statistical analysis (cross-sectional, not following the same donors). Memory repertoires showed no such pattern, whereas abundant cord blood beta clonotypes carried fewer insertions.

The length of the CDR3 is 12 residues. V was clipped by 5 bases and J by 0 bases, with 5 bases between them. CDR1 and CDR2 from the germline V gene are GTSNPN and SVGIG (reference sequence). TCRdb re-called the 5' RACE reads through MiXCR, storing one row per CDR3 protein. The sample yields 140,000 to 150,000 distinct CDR3 sequences, around 3.5% seen once. This chain connects TRBV30 to TRBJ2-1; a possible D gene is TRBD1 (5 bases). This clonotype was obtained from a man between 18 and 35 years old in good health. The material sequenced was memory T cells sorted from blood. CDR3 in amino acids: CAWDSSYNEQFF. In DNA form, the CDR3 reads TGTGCCTGGGACAGCTCCTACAATGAGCAGTTCTTC.